This T cell receptor beta chain was documented in a study of vaccination effects on CD4 cells after COVID-19. Turning to the study itself: Two doses of BNT162b2 or mRNA-1273 vaccine were administered to participants.

Here immunoSEQ multiplex PCR was the method, and the copy in TCRdb shows in-frame clones only, minus some. The sample has 20,000 to 25,000 clones, about two thirds seen once. For this clone: Its cognate antigen is unknown.

Expansion with viral peptide pools was applied to antigen-specific CD4+ T cells by the ViraFEST assay prior to sequencing. Upon completion of 10 to 11 days in culture, CD4+ T cells were isolated. None of these healthy vaccinees had been infected with SARS-CoV-2 before vaccination. Study-level findings and limits: Clones induced by infection and by vaccine showed marked clonal contraction late after vaccination. Within healthy vaccinees, only 1 of 255 vaccine-induced clones displayed cross-reactivity with common cold coronaviruses. Few convalescent patients and no early post-infection timepoints were included in the study.

The V and J ends lost 5 bases and 7 bases respectively, with 9 bases between them. Germline values: CDR1 SNHLY, CDR2 FYNNEI. The CDR3 totals 12 residues. The genes are TRBV2 and TRBJ2-4; no definite D call. The clonotype was recovered from a human donor who received a COVID-19 vaccine. The sequences come from CD4+ T cells from PBMCs cultured with HCoV-NL63 spike peptides, collected before COVID-19 vaccination. CDR3 nucleotides: TGTGCCAGCAGTCTCAGGTACAACATTCAGTACTTC. It encodes CASSLRYNIQYF.